The source of this T cell receptor beta chain is a study of blood T cell repertoires in COVID-19. The CDR3 length is 16 residues. CDR1 and CDR2 (germline): MNHEY, SVGEGT. The ends lost 2 bases at V and 1 base at J; junction bases unmatched: 8. In the source study's methods: It was from reference gene primer amplification that nucleated cell counts were estimated. Sequencing used immunoSEQ multiplex PCR; TCRdb keeps in-frame clones, though not all of them. Clone size and the V and J calls come from that table; the DNA yielded D and trimming. The sample holds 200,000 to 250,000 clones, around 83% seen once.

The receptor's source is a man aged 45-65 years who had recovered from COVID-19. The source material was peripheral blood. The chain is built from TRBV6-2 or TRBV6-3 and TRBJ2-7, with 7 positions matching TRBD2. CDR3 sequence: CASSYGDYGPSYEQYF. Here the CDR3 DNA reads TGTGCCAGCAGTTACGGGGACTACGGTCCATCCTACGAGCAGTACTTC.